The next 26 T cell receptor beta chains were all read from a single sample in a study of blood T cell repertoires in COVID-19. Sequencing used immunoSEQ multiplex PCR; TCRdb keeps in-frame clones, though not all of them. The table includes roughly 380,000 clones, roughly 90% detected once. The sample comprised peripheral blood. These receptors all come from a woman between 40 and 50 years old with COVID-19, enrolled during active disease.

This clone was recorded only once. This chain connects TRBV28 to TRBJ1-4; 7 nucleotides agree with TRBD1. Germline V CDR1 and CDR2: MDHEN, SYDVKM. The CDR3 spans 16 residues. The trim removed 5 bases at V and 3 bases at J, leaving 9 bases unmatched. The CDR3 DNA follows: TGTGCCAGCAGTATCCTCCCAGGGGGATCTAATGAAAAACTGTTTTTT. Translating it yields CASSILPGGSNEKLFF.

The chain recombines TRBV7-2 with TRBJ1-2; D not resolved. The CDR3 sequence is 13 residues long. The germline V and J ends were trimmed by 2 bases and 4 bases, with 8 bases remaining between them. The V gene's germline CDR1 is SGHTA and CDR2 FQGNSA. CDR3 loop: CASSLYAVYGYTF. As DNA, the CDR3 is TGTGCCAGCAGCTTATATGCAGTCTATGGCTACACCTTC.

V usage is TRBV27 and J usage is TRBJ1-6; 8 bases map to TRBD1. Trimming cost V 4 bases and J 7 bases; bases outside gene matches: 0. Germline V gene data show CDR1 as MNHEY and CDR2 as SMNVEV (reference sequence). This CDR3 spans 13 amino acids. CDR3 in amino acids: CASSYRGNSPLHF. As DNA, the CDR3 is TGTGCCAGCAGTTACAGGGGGAATTCACCCCTCCACTTT.

The genes are TRBV19 and TRBJ1-5; TRBD1 might be the D (6 bases). V gave up 0 bases and J gave up 1 base, with 13 bases separating them. CDR1 and CDR2 (germline): LNHDA, SQIVND (reference sequence). This CDR3 has 17 residues. CDR3: CASSIDVGGTSNQPQHF. In DNA form, the CDR3 reads TGTGCCAGTAGTATAGATGTAGGGGGAACCAGCAATCAGCCCCAGCATTTT.

The chain joins TRBV6-2 or TRBV6-3 to TRBJ1-2; 8 bases match TRBD1. V gave up 4 bases and J gave up 4 bases; unmatched junction bases: 8. The CDR3 loop spans 15 amino acids. Germline V gene sequence: CDR1 MNHEY, CDR2 SVGEGT. The CDR3 loop is CASSFVRTGIYGYTF. The CDR3 coding sequence is TGTGCCAGCAGTTTCGTTCGGACAGGGATCTATGGCTACACCTTC.

This sequence joins TRBV6-5 and TRBJ1-5; weak D call: TRBD1 (5 bases). V lost 2 bases and J lost 5, with 13 bases in between. There are 15 residues in the CDR3. Germline CDR1 MNHEY, CDR2 SVGAGI. DNA of the CDR3: TGTGCCAGCAGTTACACCGGGGGAGCGGATCAGCCCCAGCATTTT. Translated, it gives CASSYTGGADQPQHF.

CDR3 region: CASSLGSRGNNEQFF. CDR3 bases: TGTGCCAGCAGCTTAGGAAGTAGGGGGAACAATGAGCAGTTCTTC. The V call is TRBV7-8, the J call TRBJ2-1; the D gene is possibly TRBD1 (6 bases). This CDR3 spans 15 amino acids. Per the germline V gene, CDR1 is SGHVS and CDR2 is FQNEAQ. V was pared by 1 base and J by 5 bases, with 12 bases between.

The V gene is TRBV5-5, the J gene TRBJ2-7; possibly TRBD1 for D (6 bases). CDR3 length: 16 amino acids. The V gene lost 0 bases and the J gene lost 3 bases, with 16 bases spanning the gap. From germline, CDR1 is SGHKS and CDR2 YYEKEE (reference sequence). The CDR3 coding sequence is TGTGCCAGCAGCTTGGCCCAGATGACAGGTTACTACGAGCAGTACTTC. Residues: CASSLAQMTGYYEQYF.

The gene calls are TRBV11-2 and TRBJ1-2; D is ambiguous. Trimming took 5 bases from V and 3 from J, leaving 19 bases between them. The germline V gene encodes CDR1 SGHAT and CDR2 FQNNGV. The CDR3 spans 16 residues. The CDR3: CASSPIRDFIDYGYTF. CDR3 nucleotide sequence: TGTGCCAGCAGCCCCATTAGAGACTTCATCGACTATGGCTACACCTTC.

The V and J genes are TRBV7-9 and TRBJ2-1; 14 nucleotides align to TRBD2. From germline, CDR1 is SEHNR and CDR2 FQNEAQ (reference sequence). Trimming cost V 11 bases and J 8 bases; bases outside gene matches: 11. This CDR3 region has 15 residues. The CDR3, as DNA: TGTGCCGGGAGGGGACTAGCGGGAGAGGGGGATGAGCAGTTCTTC. Amino acids: CAGRGLAGEGDEQFF.

V gene TRBV7-2 combines with J gene TRBJ1-5; maybe TRBD1 (5 bases). The CDR3 is 13 amino acids. Germline lookup yields CDR1 SGHTA and CDR2 FQGNSA. V lost 2 bases and J lost 6, with 8 bases in between. The CDR3 DNA reads TGTGCCAGCAGCTTAAGACAGATTCAGCCCCAGCATTTT. Translating gives CASSLRQIQPQHF.

The CDR3 spells CASSPTETAHSGANVLTF. CDR3 bases: TGCGCCAGCAGTCCCACGGAGACGGCACACTCTGGGGCCAACGTCCTGACTTTC. V usage is TRBV23-1 and J usage is TRBJ2-6; no definite D call. TRBV23-1 is an ORF, and what it does is uncertain. This CDR3 region has 18 residues. V was pared by 4 bases and J by 0 bases, with 16 bases between.

The CDR3 here is CAISDPGSTDTQYF. In nucleotides, the CDR3 is TGTGCCATCAGTGACCCGGGGAGCACAGATACGCAGTATTTT. This chain links TRBV10-3 with TRBJ2-3; the D gene is possibly TRBD2 (5 bases). CDR3 length equals 14 residues. Germline loops: CDR1 ENHRY, CDR2 SYGVKD. Deletions cut 3 bases from V and 0 bases from J, with 7 bases between.

The CDR3 loop is CASSLGGQRNTEAFF. The CDR3, as DNA: TGTGCCAGCAGCTTAGGGGGACAGAGGAACACTGAAGCTTTCTTT. This sequence joins TRBV7-9 and TRBJ1-1; 7 bases are shared with TRBD1. Germline trimming cut 1 base from V and 1 base from J; bases unmatched to any gene: 3. Per the germline V gene, CDR1 is SEHNR and CDR2 is FQNEAQ (reference sequence). The CDR3 has 15 residues. Full variable domain (remainder filled in from reference TRBV7-9 and TRBJ1-1): DTGVSQNPRHKITKRGQNVTFRCDPISEHNRLYWYRQTLGQGPEFLTYFQNEAQLEKSRLLSDRFSAERPKGSFSTLEIQRTEQGDSAMYLCASSLGGQRNTEAFFGQGTRLTVV.

This sequence joins TRBV7-8 and TRBJ1-5; no reliable D call. In germline, CDR1 is SGHVS, CDR2 FQNEAQ. Trimming left V 3 bases short and J 0 bases short, with 12 bases between. The CDR3 is 16 amino acids. The chain's CDR3 is CASSFGGHYSNQPQHF. Written as DNA, the CDR3 is TGTGCCAGCAGCTTCGGTGGTCATTATAGCAATCAGCCCCAGCATTTT.

The chain carries TRBV12-5 and TRBJ2-1, with D unclear. Between the trimmed V and J ends, which lost 3 bases and 4 bases, there was a span of 4 bases. The CDR3 has 12 amino acids. Germline-derived CDR1 and CDR2 are LGHNT and FRNRAP. The CDR3 loop is CASGFGYNEQFF. CDR3 nucleotides: TGTGCTAGTGGTTTCGGGTACAATGAGCAGTTCTTC.

The rearrangement joins TRBV7-2 to TRBJ1-5, with D unresolved. Per germline, CDR1 SGHTA and CDR2 FQGNSA. CDR3 length: 13 amino acids. V was clipped by 2 bases and J by 5 bases, with 7 bases between them. The CDR3 reads CASSLTVDQPQHF. CDR3 DNA: TGTGCCAGCAGCTTAACGGTTGATCAGCCCCAGCATTTT.

The V and J genes are TRBV9 and TRBJ1-4; TRBD1 matches 8 bases. This CDR3 comprises 15 residues. CDR1 is SGDLS, CDR2 YYNGEE, per germline. The junction had 7 bases not matched to a gene; V was cut back by 4 bases and J by 5 bases. The CDR3 loop is CASSTSGGSNEKLFF. The CDR3 nucleotides read TGTGCCAGCAGCACGTCAGGGGGCTCAAATGAAAAACTGTTTTTT.

This sequence joins TRBV28 and TRBJ2-2; a weak D match, TRBD1 (5 bases). The CDR3 loop spans 12 amino acids. V was pared by 7 bases and J by 5 bases, with 8 bases between. Germline values: CDR1 MDHEN, CDR2 SYDVKM. CDR3 residues: CASIQGTGELFF. The CDR3 nucleotides are TGTGCCAGCATCCAGGGAACCGGGGAGCTGTTTTTT.

The chain links TRBV2 to TRBJ1-3; D might be TRBD1 (6 bases). V gave up 3 bases and J gave up 0 bases, with 12 bases separating them. Germline assignment: CDR1 SNHLY and CDR2 FYNNEI. There are 16 residues in the CDR3. This chain's CDR3 is CASSDLRGTSGNTIYF. CDR3 nucleotides: TGTGCCAGCAGTGATCTTAGGGGGACCTCTGGAAACACCATATATTTT.

This rearrangement joins TRBV18 to TRBJ2-3, with 7 nucleotides matching TRBD2. From germline, CDR1 is KGHSH and CDR2 LQKENI. V lost 3 bases and J lost 6; bases outside the gene matches: 3. This CDR3 has 13 amino acids. DNA for the CDR3: TGTGCCAGCTCACCTACCGGGGGGGATACGCAGTATTTT. Protein sequence: CASSPTGGDTQYF.

The chain has TRBV5-6 and TRBJ1-1; D is perhaps TRBD1 (6 bases). Trimming removed 0 bases from V and 2 bases from J, with 11 bases in between. Germline CDR1 and CDR2: SGHDT and YYEEEE. This CDR3 is 15 amino acids long. The CDR3 sequence is CASSLVDRDNTEAFF. CDR3 coding DNA: TGTGCCAGCAGCTTGGTGGACAGAGATAACACTGAAGCTTTCTTT. The variable domain in full, with the rest retrieved from reference TRBV5-6 and TRBJ1-1, is DAGVTQSPTHLIKTRGQQVTLRCSPKSGHDTVSWYQQALGQGPQFIFQYYEEEERQRGNFPDRFSGHQFPNYSSELNVNALLLGDSALYLCASSLVDRDNTEAFFGQGTRLTVV.

The V gene is TRBV6-4, the J gene TRBJ2-2, with D possibly matching TRBD2 (6 bases). Trimming left V 4 bases short and J 2 bases short, with 20 bases between. The V gene's germline CDR1 is MRHNA and CDR2 SNTAGT. This CDR3 comprises 18 residues. This chain's CDR3 is CASSVFWGGGANTGELFF. The CDR3 DNA is TGTGCCAGCAGTGTGTTCTGGGGAGGAGGGGCCAACACCGGGGAGCTGTTTTTT.

About this clone: Other DNA sequences of this sample code for an identical CDR3. The CDR3 DNA sequence: TGTGCCAGCAGCTTGTCGGGGGGAGGCTCCTACAATGAGCAGTTCTTC. It is translated as CASSLSGGGSYNEQFF. This sequence joins TRBV5-4 and TRBJ2-1; TRBD2 matches 7 bases. CDR1 SGHNT and CDR2 YYREEE come from the germline V gene (reference sequence). V trimming: 1 base; J trimming: 0 bases; junction bases outside the gene matches: 4. This CDR3 contains 16 residues.

The chain carries TRBV5-1 and TRBJ1-1, with a possible D match to TRBD1 (6 bases). Germline loops: CDR1 SGHRS, CDR2 YFSETQ. The V end lost 3 bases, the J end lost 1 base, and 13 bases lay between the germline ends. CDR3 length: 15 amino acids. CDR3 DNA sequence: TGCGCCAGCAGCTCAGGGCCAGGGGAGAACACTGAAGCTTTCTTT. Residues: CASSSGPGENTEAFF.

The chain has TRBV5-1 and TRBJ1-4; D gene unclear. V lost 3 bases and J 6 bases, leaving 9 bases between the germline ends. This CDR3 region has 13 residues. From germline, CDR1 is SGHRS and CDR2 YFSETQ. CDR3 amino acids: CASSSGGDEKLFF. DNA of the CDR3: TGCGCCAGCAGCTCCGGAGGTGATGAAAAACTGTTTTTT.